These T cell receptor beta chains were read from a single sample in a study of T cells expressing NK-cell markers. Each CDR3 protein gets one entry in TCRdb, which reprocessed the 5' RACE reads and gives no DNA. The sample has 400,000 to 550,000 distinct CDR3 sequences, and its top ten clones hold 6% to 9.5%. The sample consisted of blood T cells: a sorted CD56 or NKG2C T cell subset, CD4+ or CD8+ T cells, or bulk PBMC T cells (not recorded which). These receptors originate from a woman between 18 and 70 years old in good health. Both conserved end residues are part of each CDR3. Each record gives: CDR3 length, J gene, V gene, CDR3 protein.

14 TRBJ1-4 TRBV20-1 CSAEPGATNEKLFF
13 TRBJ2-5 TRBV7-9 CASQGGFQETQYF
19 TRBJ2-4 TRBV20-1 CSARPTSGGAYTTKNIQYF
14 TRBJ2-1 TRBV7-9 CASSLRLAYNEQFF
15 TRBJ2-7 TRBV5-1 CASSLGDGGHTGQYF
15 TRBJ1-5 TRBV6-2/TRBV6-3 CASRRTGSSNQPQHF
15 TRBJ2-7 TRBV3-1 CASSQADRPTYEQYF
16 TRBJ2-7 TRBV5-4 CASTPPGLSGSYEQYF
15 TRBJ1-2 TRBV4-3 CASTPQGGLRDGYTF
17 TRBJ2-3 TRBV5-1 CASSLNRVAFGTDTQYF
15 TRBJ2-2 TRBV2 CASSEGFTAPGELFF
17 TRBJ1-6 TRBV4-3 CASSQDPSEGENSPLHF
18 TRBJ1-5 TRBV6-2/TRBV6-3 CASSYSTSTGRSNQPQHF
15 TRBJ2-1 TRBV12-3/TRBV12-4 CASSSPAGLGNEQFF
11 TRBJ1-4 TRBV20-1 CSAWTGEKLFF
15 TRBJ1-1 TRBV5-5 CASSSPGQGWTEAFF
14 TRBJ2-3 TRBV11-2 CASSLMTGADTQYF
16 TRBJ2-1 TRBV5-4 CASSPWTWGSYNEQFF
16 TRBJ2-1 TRBV24-1 CATSDSLAGAANEQFF
12 TRBJ1-2 TRBV19 CASSIGAGGYTF
14 TRBJ1-5 TRBV20-1 CSAPAAGVNQPQHF
13 TRBJ1-1 TRBV24-1 CATSDLAGTEAFF
17 TRBJ2-5 TRBV7-9 CASSPSGSVVERETQYF
15 TRBJ2-1 TRBV24-1 CATSESGDSYNEQFF
17 TRBJ2-3 TRBV12-3/TRBV12-4 CASSVLRSGRGTDTQYF
13 TRBJ2-4 TRBV5-5 CASSWGGAYIQYF
14 TRBJ2-7 TRBV29-1 CSVEGTGGPSEQYF
14 TRBJ2-3 TRBV3-1 CASSQGTLQATQYF
17 TRBJ1-2 TRBV7-9 CASSLDRSGETNYGYTF
16 TRBJ2-5 TRBV9 CASSVEWRGRMETQYF
13 TRBJ2-7 TRBV15 CATSRSASYEQYF
14 TRBJ1-6 TRBV10-3 CAISEQGAYSPLHF
14 TRBJ2-7 TRBV4-3 CASSQDASLYEQYF
14 TRBJ2-1 TRBV14 CASSQGNRANEQFF
12 TRBJ1-1 TRBV14 CTSSQQGVGAFF